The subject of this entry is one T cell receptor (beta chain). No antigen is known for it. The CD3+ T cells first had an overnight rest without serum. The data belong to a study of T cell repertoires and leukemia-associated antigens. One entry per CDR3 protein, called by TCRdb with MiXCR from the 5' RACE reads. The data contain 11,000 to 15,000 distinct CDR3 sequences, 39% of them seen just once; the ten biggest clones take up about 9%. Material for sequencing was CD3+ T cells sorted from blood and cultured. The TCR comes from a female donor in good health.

The DNA of the CDR3 is TGTGCCAGCAGTTACACCAACAATGGGCGGTTCTTC. Protein sequence: CASSYTNNGRFF. This chain links TRBV6-6 with TRBJ2-1; no clear D. The CDR3 runs to 12 residues. Germline CDR1 is MNHNY and CDR2 is SVGAGI (reference sequence). Trimming removed 2 bases from V and 15 bases from J, with 14 bases in between.